The text below deals with one TCR beta chain. Germline V gene data show CDR1 as MNHNS and CDR2 as SASEGT. The CDR3 loop spans 15 amino acids. V lost 6 bases and J lost 3, with 18 bases in between. TCRdb's table, derived via immunoSEQ multiplex PCR, lists solely in-frame clones and lacks some. The data show about 110,000 clones, with under 95% seen just once and around 1.6% held by the top ten. This sample was included in a study of T cell changes during pregnancy in multiple sclerosis. The genes are TRBV6-1 and TRBJ2-7; D gene ambiguous. The sequence came from a female donor with multiple sclerosis, enrolled in a pregnancy study. Specimen: peripheral blood, collected before pregnancy. The DNA of the CDR3 is TGTGCCAGCAGGGAGATTACCGGCCTCCTCTACGAGCAGTACTTC. It codes for CASREITGLLYEQYF.